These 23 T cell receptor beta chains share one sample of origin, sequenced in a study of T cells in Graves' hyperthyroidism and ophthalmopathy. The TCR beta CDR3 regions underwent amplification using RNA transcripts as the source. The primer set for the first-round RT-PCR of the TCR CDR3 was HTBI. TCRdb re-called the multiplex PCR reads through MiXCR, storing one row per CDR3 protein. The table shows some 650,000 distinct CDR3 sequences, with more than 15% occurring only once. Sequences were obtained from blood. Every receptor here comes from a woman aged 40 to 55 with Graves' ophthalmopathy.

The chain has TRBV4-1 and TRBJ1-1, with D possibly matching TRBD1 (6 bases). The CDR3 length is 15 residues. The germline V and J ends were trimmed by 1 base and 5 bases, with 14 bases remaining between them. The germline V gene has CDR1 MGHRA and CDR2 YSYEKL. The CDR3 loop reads CASSQGGSGVTEAFF. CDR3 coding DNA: TGCGCCAGCAGCCAAGGGGGGTCAGGGGTTACTGAAGCTTTCTTT.

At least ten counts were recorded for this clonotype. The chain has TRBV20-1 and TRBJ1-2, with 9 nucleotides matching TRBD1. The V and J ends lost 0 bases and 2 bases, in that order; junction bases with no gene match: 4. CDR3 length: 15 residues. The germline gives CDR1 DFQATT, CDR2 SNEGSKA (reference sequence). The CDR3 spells CSARESGQGNYGYTF. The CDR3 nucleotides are TGCAGTGCTAGAGAAAGCGGACAGGGGAACTATGGCTACACCTTC.

The CDR3 nucleotides read TGCAGTGCGCAAAACAGGGTTTGGAGTTGCGAGCAGTACTTC. Residues: CSAQNRVWSCEQYF. The chain employs TRBV20-1 and TRBJ2-7, with a tentative D call TRBD1 (6 bases). The germline CDR1 and CDR2 sequences are DFQATT and SNEGSKA (reference sequence). The germline V and J ends were trimmed by 6 bases and 6 bases, with 21 bases remaining between them. The CDR3 runs 14 residues.

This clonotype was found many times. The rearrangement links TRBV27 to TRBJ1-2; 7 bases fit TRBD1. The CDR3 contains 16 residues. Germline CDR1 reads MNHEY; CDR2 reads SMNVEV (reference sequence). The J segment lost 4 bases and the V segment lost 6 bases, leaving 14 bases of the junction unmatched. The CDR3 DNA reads TGTGCCAGCAGAACCGTGGGACAGCCGGGGAGCTATGGCTACACCTTC. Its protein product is CASRTVGQPGSYGYTF.

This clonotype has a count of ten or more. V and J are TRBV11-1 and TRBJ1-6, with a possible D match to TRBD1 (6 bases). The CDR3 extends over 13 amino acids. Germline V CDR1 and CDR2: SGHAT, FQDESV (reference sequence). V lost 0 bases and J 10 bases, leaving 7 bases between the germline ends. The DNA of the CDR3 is TGTGCCAGCAGCTTAGCCCAGGGGTCACCCCTCCACTTT. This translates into CASSLAQGSPLHF.

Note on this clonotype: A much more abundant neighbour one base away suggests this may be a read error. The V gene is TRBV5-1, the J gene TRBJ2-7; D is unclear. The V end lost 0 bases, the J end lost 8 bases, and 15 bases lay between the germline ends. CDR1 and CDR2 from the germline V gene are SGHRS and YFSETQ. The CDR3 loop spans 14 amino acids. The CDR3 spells CASSLEEDFHKQYF. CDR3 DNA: TGCGCCAGCAGCTTGGAAGAAGACTTCCACAAGCAGTACTTC.

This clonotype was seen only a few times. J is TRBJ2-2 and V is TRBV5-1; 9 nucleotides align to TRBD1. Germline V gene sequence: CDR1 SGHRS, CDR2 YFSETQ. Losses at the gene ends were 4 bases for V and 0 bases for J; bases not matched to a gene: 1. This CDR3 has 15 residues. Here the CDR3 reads CASSRDRANTGELFF. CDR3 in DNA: TGCGCCAGCAGCCGGGACAGGGCGAACACCGGGGAGCTGTTTTTT.

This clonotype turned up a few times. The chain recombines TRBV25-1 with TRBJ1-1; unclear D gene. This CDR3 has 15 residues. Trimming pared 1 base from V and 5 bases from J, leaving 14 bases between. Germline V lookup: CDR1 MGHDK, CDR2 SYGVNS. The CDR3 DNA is TGTGCCAGCAGTGAATCCCACCTCGGGTATACTGAAGCTTTCTTT. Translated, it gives CASSESHLGYTEAFF.

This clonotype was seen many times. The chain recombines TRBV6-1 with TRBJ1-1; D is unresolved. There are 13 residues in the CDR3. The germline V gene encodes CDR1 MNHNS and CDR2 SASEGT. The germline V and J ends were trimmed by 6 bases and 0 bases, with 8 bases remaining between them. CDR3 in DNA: TGTGCCAGCAGAGCCCGTTTGAACACTGAAGCTTTCTTT. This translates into CASRARLNTEAFF.

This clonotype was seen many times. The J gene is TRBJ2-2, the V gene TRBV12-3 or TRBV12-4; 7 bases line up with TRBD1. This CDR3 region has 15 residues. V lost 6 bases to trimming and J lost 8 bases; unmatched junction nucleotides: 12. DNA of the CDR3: TGTGCCAGCAGCCCACACACGACAGGGAAGGGGGAGCTGTTTTTT. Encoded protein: CASSPHTTGKGELFF.

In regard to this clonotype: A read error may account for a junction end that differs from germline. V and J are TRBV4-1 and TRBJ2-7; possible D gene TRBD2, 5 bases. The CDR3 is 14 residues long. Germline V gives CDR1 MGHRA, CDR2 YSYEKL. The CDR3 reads CAGSQAVRSYEQYF. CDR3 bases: TGCGCCGGCAGCCAAGCGGTCCGATCCTACGAGCAGTACTTC.

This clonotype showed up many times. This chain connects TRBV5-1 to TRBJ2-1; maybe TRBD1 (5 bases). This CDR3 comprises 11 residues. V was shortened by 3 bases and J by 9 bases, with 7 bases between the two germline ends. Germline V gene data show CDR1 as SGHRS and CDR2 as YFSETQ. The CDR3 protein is CASSSQGEQFF. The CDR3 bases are TGCGCCAGCAGCTCCCAGGGTGAGCAGTTCTTC.

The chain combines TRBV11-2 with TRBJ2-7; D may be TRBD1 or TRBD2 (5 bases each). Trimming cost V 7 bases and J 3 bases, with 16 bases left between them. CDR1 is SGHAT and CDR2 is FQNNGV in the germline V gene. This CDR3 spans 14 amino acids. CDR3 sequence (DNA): TGTGCCAGCAACGTAGGGACGGCGGTCTACGAGCAGTACTTC. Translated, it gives CASNVGTAVYEQYF.

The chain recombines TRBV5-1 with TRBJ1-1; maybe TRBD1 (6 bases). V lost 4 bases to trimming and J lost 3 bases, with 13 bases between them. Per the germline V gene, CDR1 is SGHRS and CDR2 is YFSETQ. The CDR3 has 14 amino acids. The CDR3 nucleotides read TGCGCCAGCAGCCAGCAGGGGTTCGACACTGAAGCTTTCTTT. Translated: CASSQQGFDTEAFF.

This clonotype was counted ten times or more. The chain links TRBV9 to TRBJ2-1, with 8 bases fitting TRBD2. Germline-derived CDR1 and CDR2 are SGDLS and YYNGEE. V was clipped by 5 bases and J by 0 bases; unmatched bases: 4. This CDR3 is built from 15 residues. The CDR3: CASSREGSSYNEQFF. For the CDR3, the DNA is TGTGCCAGCAGTCGGGAGGGGTCCTCCTACAATGAGCAGTTCTTC.

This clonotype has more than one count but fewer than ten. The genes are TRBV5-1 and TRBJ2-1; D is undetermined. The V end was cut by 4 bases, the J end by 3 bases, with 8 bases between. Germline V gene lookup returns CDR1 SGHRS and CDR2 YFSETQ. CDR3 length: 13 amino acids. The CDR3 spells CASSPYHYNEQFF. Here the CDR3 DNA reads TGCGCCAGCAGCCCATACCACTACAATGAGCAGTTCTTC.

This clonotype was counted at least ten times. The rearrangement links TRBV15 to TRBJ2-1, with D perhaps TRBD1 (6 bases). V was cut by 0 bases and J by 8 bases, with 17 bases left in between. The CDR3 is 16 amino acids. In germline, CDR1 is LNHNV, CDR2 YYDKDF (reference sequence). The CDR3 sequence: CATSRDLAGSGDEQFF. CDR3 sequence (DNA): TGTGCCACCAGCAGAGATTTGGCAGGGTCAGGGGATGAGCAGTTCTTC.

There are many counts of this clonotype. DNA for the CDR3: TGTGCCAGCAGCGCGTTACAGGGAAAGGGAGAGACCCAGTACTTC. Amino acids: CASSALQGKGETQYF. This chain uses TRBV7-6 with TRBJ2-5, with a weak D call TRBD1 (6 bases). Germline V lookup: CDR1 SGHVS, CDR2 FNYEAQ. Trimming removed 5 bases at V and 4 bases at J, with 17 bases between. CDR3 length: 15 residues. Complete variable domain (other parts from reference TRBV7-6 and TRBJ2-5): GAGVSQSPRYKVTKRGQDVALRCDPISGHVSLYWYRQALGQGPEFLTYFNYEAQQDKSGLPNDRFSAERPEGSISTLTIQRTEQRDSAMYRCASSALQGKGETQYFGPGTRLLVL.

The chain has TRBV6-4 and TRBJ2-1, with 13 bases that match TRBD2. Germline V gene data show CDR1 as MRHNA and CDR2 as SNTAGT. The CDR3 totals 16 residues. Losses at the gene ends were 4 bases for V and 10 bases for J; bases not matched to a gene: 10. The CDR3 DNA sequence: TGTGCCAGCAGTGTAGGGACTAGCGGGGCGCGGGAGGAGCAGTTCTTC. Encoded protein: CASSVGTSGAREEQFF.

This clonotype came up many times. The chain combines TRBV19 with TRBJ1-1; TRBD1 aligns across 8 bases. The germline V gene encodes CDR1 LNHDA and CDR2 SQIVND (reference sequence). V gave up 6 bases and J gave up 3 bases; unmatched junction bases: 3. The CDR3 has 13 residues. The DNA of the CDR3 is TGTGCCAGTAGGATACAGGGGGACACTGAAGCTTTCTTT. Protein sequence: CASRIQGDTEAFF.

The CDR3 here is CASSGAAGGPNEQFF. CDR3 sequence (DNA): TGCGCCAGCAGCGGCGCGGCGGGGGGGCCCAATGAGCAGTTCTTC. The chain has TRBV4-1 and TRBJ2-1, with 9 nucleotides matching TRBD2. Germline V lookup: CDR1 MGHRA, CDR2 YSYEKL. This CDR3 spans 15 amino acids. J gave up 6 bases and V 5 bases, and 8 bases lay outside the gene matches.

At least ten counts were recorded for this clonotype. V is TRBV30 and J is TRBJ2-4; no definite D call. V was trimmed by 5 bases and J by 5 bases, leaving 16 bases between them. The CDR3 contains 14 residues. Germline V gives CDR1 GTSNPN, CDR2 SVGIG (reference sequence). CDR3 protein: CAWGLGVRENIQYF. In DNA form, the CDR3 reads TGTGCCTGGGGCCTGGGCGTAAGGGAAAACATTCAGTACTTC.

CDR3 protein: CASSVEGTSVDTQYF. CDR3 DNA sequence: TGTGCCAGCAGCGTAGAGGGGACTAGTGTTGATACGCAGTATTTT. The chain carries TRBV9 and TRBJ2-3; 8 bases fit TRBD2. The V segment lost 0 bases and the J segment 6 bases; nucleotides outside the gene matches: 6. Per germline, CDR1 SGDLS and CDR2 YYNGEE. This CDR3 contains 15 residues.